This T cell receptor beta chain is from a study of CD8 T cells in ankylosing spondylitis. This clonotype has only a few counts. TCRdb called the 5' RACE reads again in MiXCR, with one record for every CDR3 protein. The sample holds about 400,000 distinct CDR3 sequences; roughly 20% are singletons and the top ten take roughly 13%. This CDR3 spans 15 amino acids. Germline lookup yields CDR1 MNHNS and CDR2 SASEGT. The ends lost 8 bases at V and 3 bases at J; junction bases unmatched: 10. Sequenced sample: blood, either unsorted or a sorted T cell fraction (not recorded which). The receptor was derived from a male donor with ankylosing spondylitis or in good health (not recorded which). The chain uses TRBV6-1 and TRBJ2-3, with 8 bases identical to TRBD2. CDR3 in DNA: TGTGCCAGCGGCCCGTCGGGGGGGCTAACAGATACGCAGTATTTT. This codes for CASGPSGGLTDTQYF.